The 28 T cell receptor beta chains presented below share a single source sample, sequenced in a study of molecular identifiers for immune sequencing clone quantification. MiXCR, applied by TCRdb to the PCR reads, yields one record per CDR3 protein. The top ten hold around 0.8% of the sample, which has 80,000 to 95,000 distinct CDR3 sequences, roughly 19% seen once. Sequences were obtained from naive CD8+ T cells from blood, with Jurkat cell RNA spiked in. Subset indicated: FACS-sorted CD8+CD4-CCR7+CD45RA+ naive T cells. These receptors all stem from a human donor in good health. Some libraries in this study had Jurkat cell RNA spiked in.

At least ten counts were recorded for this clonotype. The chain uses TRBV7-2 and TRBJ2-7; 12 bases line up with TRBD2. CDR1 and CDR2 from the germline V gene are SGHTA and FQGNSA. V lost 3 bases to trimming and J lost 5 bases; unmatched junction nucleotides: 8. This CDR3 is 16 amino acids long. CDR3 region: CASSFLTSGSTDEQYF. Written as DNA, the CDR3 is TGTGCCAGCAGCTTCCTGACTAGCGGGAGTACCGACGAGCAGTACTTC. The full variable domain, rest sourced from reference TRBV7-2 and TRBJ2-7, is GAGVSQSPSNKVTEKGKDVELRCDPISGHTALYWYRQSLGQGLEFLIYFQGNSAPDKSGLPSDRFSAERTGGSVSTLTIQRTQQEDSAVYLCASSFLTSGSTDEQYFGPGTRLTVT.

This clonotype was detected once. The rearrangement links TRBV12-3 or TRBV12-4 to TRBJ1-5; tentative D call: TRBD1 (5 bases). V lost 8 bases and J lost 7, with 15 bases in between. The CDR3 runs 13 residues. The chain's CDR3 is CASGYPKGQPQHF. DNA for the CDR3: TGTGCCAGCGGTTACCCTAAGGGGCAGCCCCAGCATTTT.

With regard to this clonotype: With a much larger clone just one base away, this may be a read error. The chain uses TRBV6-2 or TRBV6-3 and TRBJ2-5, with 12 bases matching TRBD2. The germline V gene encodes CDR1 MNHEY and CDR2 SVGEGT. The CDR3 has 16 residues. V was clipped by 8 bases and J by 1 base; unmatched bases: 8. The CDR3 nucleotides read TGTGCCAGCGATTTACTAGCGGGGGGCTCCCAAGAGACCCAGTACTTC. Residues: CASDLLAGGSQETQYF.

This clonotype occurred many times. The rearrangement links TRBV30 to TRBJ2-7, with D possibly being TRBD1 or TRBD2 (5 bases each). Trimming cost V 0 bases and J 2 bases, with 11 bases left between them. The CDR3 runs to 14 residues. CDR1 GTSNPN and CDR2 SVGIG come from the germline V gene (reference sequence). The CDR3 bases are TGTGCCTGGAGTGTACATCCGGGGCCCTACGAGCAGTACTTC. It specifies CAWSVHPGPYEQYF.

At least ten counts were recorded for this clonotype. The rearrangement links TRBV20-1 to TRBJ1-1; maybe TRBD1 (5 bases). CDR1 DFQATT and CDR2 SNEGSKA come from the germline V gene (reference sequence). The length of the CDR3 is 17 residues. V was clipped by 4 bases and J by 5 bases, with 26 bases between them. The CDR3 DNA sequence: TGCAGTGCTATAACCCGGGACGCCCAATCGGGGTGGACTGAAGCTTTCTTT. It codes for CSAITRDAQSGWTEAFF.

This clonotype was observed a few times. CDR3 region: CASWLDGGFTEAFF. The CDR3 DNA is TGTGCCAGCTGGCTGGACGGGGGTTTCACTGAAGCTTTCTTT. The chain uses TRBV18 and TRBJ1-1; the D gene is possibly TRBD1 (5 bases). The CDR3 length is 14 residues. Trimming took off 7 bases at V and 4 bases at J, with 16 bases between the two ends. Looked up from germline, CDR1 is KGHSH and CDR2 is LQKENI.

This clonotype was seen repeatedly, ten times or more. One end of the junction fails to match germline, which may point to a read error. The chain employs TRBV20-1 and TRBJ2-7, with D tentatively TRBD2 (5 bases). In germline, CDR1 is DFQATT, CDR2 SNEGSKA (reference sequence). There are 13 residues in the CDR3. The CDR3 loop reads CSAGDGIPYEQYF. CDR3 DNA: TGCAGTGCTGGAGACGGGATTCCGTACGAGCAGTACTTC.

The rearrangement joins TRBV7-2 to TRBJ2-3; tentatively, D is TRBD2 (6 bases). Germline lookup yields CDR1 SGHTA and CDR2 FQGNSA. The CDR3 runs 14 residues. V shed 1 base and J shed 6 bases, with 11 bases lying between them. The CDR3 spells CASSLVVGGDTQYF. CDR3 DNA sequence: TGTGCCAGCAGCTTAGTCGTGGGGGGTGATACGCAGTATTTT.

This clonotype was detected ten times or more. This chain links TRBV28 with TRBJ2-7, with 9 bases fitting TRBD1. CDR3 length: 14 amino acids. CDR1 is MDHEN and CDR2 is SYDVKM in the germline V gene. The V segment lost 3 bases and the J segment 5 bases; nucleotides outside the gene matches: 5. The CDR3 DNA reads as TGTGCCAGCAGTTTCCGGGACAGGGAGAACGAGCAGTACTTC. Its translation is CASSFRDRENEQYF.

V and J are TRBV5-1 and TRBJ2-7, with 10 positions matching TRBD2. Looked up from germline, CDR1 is SGHRS and CDR2 is YFSETQ. The CDR3 length is 18 residues. Trimming took 0 bases from V and 3 from J; bases not matched to a gene: 12. The CDR3 protein is CASSLAGSGGQFNYEQYF. In DNA, the CDR3 is TGCGCCAGCAGCTTGGCTGGTAGCGGGGGGCAATTTAACTACGAGCAGTACTTC.

This clonotype was observed many times. The chain employs TRBV28 and TRBJ2-7; weak D call: TRBD2 (5 bases). The CDR3 runs to 15 residues. V was clipped by 3 bases and J by 0 bases, with 12 bases between them. CDR1 is MDHEN, CDR2 SYDVKM, per germline. CDR3: CASSLQRLGSYEQYF. The CDR3 nucleotides read TGTGCCAGCAGTTTGCAGCGGCTCGGCTCCTACGAGCAGTACTTC.

The CDR3 bases are TGTGCCAGCAGCTTAGCGGGGGCGGGGGAGCAGTACTTC. This sequence encodes CASSLAGAGEQYF. The rearrangement links TRBV7-6 to TRBJ2-7, with D possibly being TRBD1 or TRBD2 (6 bases each). The CDR3 is 13 amino acids. Germline loops: CDR1 SGHVS, CDR2 FNYEAQ. V lost 0 bases and J lost 7, with 10 bases in between.

This chain links TRBV7-6 with TRBJ2-3; no reliable D call. The CDR3 sequence is 15 residues long. Trimming left V 5 bases short and J 6 bases short, with 18 bases between. The germline CDR1 and CDR2 sequences are SGHVS and FNYEAQ. The CDR3 nucleotides are TGTGCCAGCAGCCAAGCCGACTCGGAAAGGGATACGCAGTATTTT. It specifies CASSQADSERDTQYF.

Note on this clonotype: A clone one base away is much larger, so this may be a read error. V gene TRBV27 combines with J gene TRBJ2-1, with 13 bases lining up with TRBD2. This CDR3 contains 17 residues. The J segment lost 2 bases and the V segment lost 5 bases, leaving 6 bases of the junction unmatched. Germline loops: CDR1 MNHEY, CDR2 SMNVEV (reference sequence). DNA of the CDR3: TGTGCCAGCAGTCTCTGGACTAGCGGGGGTGCCTACAATGAGCAGTTCTTC. Its translation is CASSLWTSGGAYNEQFF.

This clonotype was picked up many times. The chain has TRBV2 and TRBJ2-3; 11 nucleotides align to TRBD2. This CDR3 is 16 amino acids long. The junction had 7 bases not matched to a gene; V was cut back by 6 bases and J by 2 bases. Germline CDR1 SNHLY, CDR2 FYNNEI. The CDR3 is CASSRLTSGVTDTQYF. CDR3 DNA sequence: TGTGCCAGCAGCCGATTGACTAGCGGGGTCACAGATACGCAGTATTTT.

This clonotype was counted many times. The chain has TRBV19 and TRBJ2-3; 8 nucleotides match TRBD2. CDR1 is LNHDA, CDR2 SQIVND, per germline (reference sequence). Trimming removed 0 bases from V and 4 bases from J; junction bases left unmatched: 9. CDR3 length equals 17 residues. DNA of the CDR3: TGTGCCAGTAGTATAGATGCCGGCGGGGGGCGGGCAGATACGCAGTATTTT. As protein: CASSIDAGGGRADTQYF.

There are many counts of this clonotype. This rearrangement joins TRBV13 to TRBJ2-7, with D perhaps TRBD2 (5 bases). Between the trimmed V and J ends, which lost 4 bases and 0 bases, there was a span of 10 bases. The CDR3 contains 14 residues. In germline, CDR1 is PRHDT, CDR2 FYEKMQ (reference sequence). The CDR3 sequence: CASSSTGSSYEQYF. For the CDR3, the DNA is TGTGCCAGCAGCTCGACTGGGAGCTCCTACGAGCAGTACTTC.

This clonotype was observed at least ten times. The CDR3 reads CASSYGIPGEKLFF. CDR3 nucleotides: TGTGCCAGCAGTTACGGAATCCCGGGTGAAAAACTGTTTTTT. The chain couples TRBV6-5 to TRBJ1-4; D remains ambiguous. The CDR3 is made up of 14 amino acids. Germline-derived CDR1 and CDR2 are MNHEY and SVGAGI. V was trimmed by 2 bases and J by 7 bases, leaving 11 bases between them.

This clonotype was found a few times. The rearrangement links TRBV5-4 to TRBJ2-7; 11 bases align to TRBD1. Germline V gives CDR1 SGHNT, CDR2 YYREEE (reference sequence). The CDR3 consists of 14 residues. V lost 5 bases and J lost 7; bases outside the gene matches: 8. CDR3 residues: CASSWGQGVREQYF. CDR3 nucleotides: TGTGCCAGCAGTTGGGGACAGGGGGTTCGAGAGCAGTACTTC. The full variable domain, rest sourced from reference TRBV5-4 and TRBJ2-7, is ETGVTQSPTHLIKTRGQQVTLRCSSQSGHNTVSWYQQALGQGPQFIFQYYREEENGRGNFPPRFSGLQFPNYSSELNVNALELDDSALYLCASSWGQGVREQYFGPGTRLTVT.

In this sample, this clonotype turned up many times. This chain uses TRBV28 with TRBJ2-1, with D maybe TRBD1 (6 bases). Trimming left V 3 bases short and J 8 bases short, with 11 bases between. There are 13 residues in the CDR3. The germline gives CDR1 MDHEN, CDR2 SYDVKM. The CDR3 loop reads CASSFRQDDEQFF. As DNA, the CDR3 is TGTGCCAGCAGTTTCCGACAGGACGATGAGCAGTTCTTC.

This clonotype was counted many times. The rearrangement uses TRBV19 and TRBJ1-5, with D hard to call. The germline V gene encodes CDR1 LNHDA and CDR2 SQIVND (reference sequence). The CDR3 sequence is 13 residues long. Trimming took 6 bases from V and 4 from J, leaving 10 bases between them. CDR3: CASSLSYNQPQHF. The CDR3 bases are TGTGCCAGTAGCCTATCCTATAATCAGCCCCAGCATTTT.

Ten or more counts support this clonotype. This chain uses TRBV6-9 with TRBJ2-7; 9 bases align to TRBD2. This CDR3 region has 15 residues. Germline V CDR1 and CDR2: MNHGY, SVAAGI. V shed 6 bases, J shed 0 bases, and the junction held 6 bases outside the gene matches. Here the CDR3 reads CASRKLAGCSYEQYF. As DNA, the CDR3 is TGTGCCAGCAGGAAACTAGCGGGCTGCTCCTACGAGCAGTACTTC.

This clonotype was observed a handful of times. The V gene is TRBV11-3, the J gene TRBJ2-7; 10 bases agree with TRBD2. Germline V CDR1 and CDR2: SGHNT, YENEEA. The CDR3 is 14 residues long. The V and J ends lost 2 bases and 2 bases, in that order; junction bases with no gene match: 0. CDR3 nucleotide sequence: TGTGCCAGCAGCTTAACTAGCGGGGCCTACGAGCAGTACTTC. Protein product: CASSLTSGAYEQYF.

Ten or more counts support this clonotype. This chain links TRBV25-1 with TRBJ2-7, with D possibly TRBD2 on 6 matching bases. V lost 8 bases and J 13 bases, leaving 18 bases between the germline ends. The CDR3 spans 11 residues. Germline values: CDR1 MGHDK, CDR2 SYGVNS. CDR3 in amino acids: CASGERRASYF. DNA for the CDR3: TGTGCCAGCGGGGAAAGGAGGGCCTCCTACTTC.

There are many counts of this clonotype. The chain combines TRBV7-9 with TRBJ1-1; 7 bases are a match to TRBD1. The V gene's germline CDR1 is SEHNR and CDR2 FQNEAQ (reference sequence). This CDR3 has 14 amino acids. V lost 5 bases, J lost 6 bases, and 9 bases stayed unmatched. CDR3 protein: CASSTRQGKAEAFF. CDR3 nucleotides: TGTGCCAGCAGCACCCGACAGGGAAAGGCTGAAGCTTTCTTT.

In regard to this clonotype: This could be a read error, since a much larger clone is one nucleotide away. This likely comes from a read error, as the CDR3 has no conserved phenylalanine or tryptophan at its end. The chain combines TRBV6-2 or TRBV6-3 with TRBJ2-4; D not certain. This CDR3 spans 11 amino acids. CDR1 and CDR2 (germline): MNHEY, SVGEGT. Between the trimmed V and J ends, which lost 5 bases and 4 bases, there was a span of 3 bases. The CDR3 spells CASSMKNIQYL. CDR3 bases: TGTGCCAGCAGTATGAAAAACATTCAGTACCTC.

In its sample, this clonotype was seen many times. The rearrangement joins TRBV12-3 or TRBV12-4 to TRBJ2-7; a possible D gene is TRBD2 (6 bases). V gave up 3 bases and J gave up 2 bases, with 11 bases separating them. CDR3 length: 14 amino acids. CDR3 DNA sequence: TGTGCCAGCAGTTTCCACGGGACTCCCTACGAGCAGTACTTC. This codes for CASSFHGTPYEQYF.

This rearrangement joins TRBV6-6 to TRBJ2-4; D gene unclear. Trimming removed 0 bases at V and 0 bases at J, with 9 bases between. Germline CDR1 is MNHNY and CDR2 is SVGAGI (reference sequence). The CDR3 is made up of 16 amino acids. CDR3 nucleotides: TGTGCCAGCAGTTACTCGGCAGAGTTAGCCAAAAACATTCAGTACTTC. As protein: CASSYSAELAKNIQYF.